This passage covers 14 T cell receptor beta chains from one sample sequenced in a study of cytomegalovirus exposure and HLA in healthy donors. The PCR contained 60 Vbeta and 13 Jbeta primers. Sequenced by immunoSEQ multiplex PCR; TCRdb stores in-frame clones only, minus some. The sample carries 95,000 to 130,000 clones, 55% to 65% recorded once. The source material was PBMCs. These receptor sequences come from a woman in her thirties or forties in good health and CMV-seropositive.

The chain recombines TRBV2 with TRBJ2-1; 9 bases are a match to TRBD1. This CDR3 has 16 residues. Germline V gene sequence: CDR1 SNHLY, CDR2 FYNNEI. The J segment lost 3 bases and the V segment lost 4 bases, leaving 7 bases of the junction unmatched. The CDR3 coding sequence is TGTGCCAGCAGTGTGCGACAGGGGGTCGGCTACAATGAGCAGTTCTTC. Its translation: CASSVRQGVGYNEQFF.

The chain uses TRBV6-1 and TRBJ2-7; D uncertain. CDR3 length equals 16 residues. Per germline, CDR1 MNHNS and CDR2 SASEGT. Trimming stripped 1 base from V and 4 bases from J, with 17 bases between. CDR3 coding DNA: TGTGCCAGCAGTGAAGGGATAGCCCCTTTTTGGTACGAGCAGTACTTC. Translated, it gives CASSEGIAPFWYEQYF.

This clone appeared a few times. V gene TRBV4-1 combines with J gene TRBJ1-1; D is unclear. V shed 0 bases and J shed 4 bases, with 6 bases lying between them. The CDR3 consists of 13 residues. CDR1 and CDR2 (germline): MGHRA, YSYEKL. CDR3 bases: TGCGCCAGCAGCCAAGAAGAGTTCACTGAAGCTTTCTTT. Its translation: CASSQEEFTEAFF.

This clone was seen a handful of times. The chain links TRBV11-3 to TRBJ2-2; 9 bases match TRBD2. V trimming: 5 bases; J trimming: 1 base; junction bases outside the gene matches: 11. Germline loops: CDR1 SGHNT, CDR2 YENEEA. The length of the CDR3 is 18 residues. CDR3 amino acids: CASSKGARLAENTGELFF. The CDR3 region has the DNA TGTGCCAGCAGCAAAGGGGCCCGACTAGCGGAGAACACCGGGGAGCTGTTTTTT.

The CDR3 protein is CASSITGGDTEAFF. In DNA, the CDR3 is TGTGCCAGCAGCATTACAGGGGGCGATACTGAAGCTTTCTTT. J is TRBJ1-1 and V is TRBV7-9; 9 bases fit TRBD1. CDR1 and CDR2 from the germline V gene are SEHNR and FQNEAQ (reference sequence). Trimming removed 5 bases from V and 5 bases from J; junction bases left unmatched: 6. There are 14 residues in the CDR3.

V and J are TRBV19 and TRBJ2-1; 10 bases agree with TRBD2. From germline, CDR1 is LNHDA and CDR2 SQIVND (reference sequence). The CDR3 covers 16 residues. With 8 bases clipped from V and 0 bases from J, the junction kept 7 bases outside the gene matches. The CDR3 DNA sequence: TGTGCCAGTTCTAGCGGGAGACCAGGCTCCTACAATGAGCAGTTCTTC. This encodes CASSSGRPGSYNEQFF.

This clone was picked up a small number of times. J is TRBJ1-5 and V is TRBV5-1; weak D call: TRBD1 (5 bases). CDR3 length: 14 residues. The V end was cut by 1 base, the J end by 3 bases, with 8 bases between. CDR1 is SGHRS, CDR2 YFSETQ, per germline. DNA for the CDR3: TGCGCCAGCAGCTTGCGGGGGGACAATCAGCCCCAGCATTTT. Translating gives CASSLRGDNQPQHF.

The V call is TRBV2, the J call TRBJ1-1; D is uncertain. Germline V gives CDR1 SNHLY, CDR2 FYNNEI. The CDR3 covers 14 residues. Trimming left V 4 bases short and J 5 bases short, with 14 bases between. This CDR3 is CASSVRRGGTEAFF. The CDR3 coding sequence is TGTGCCAGCAGTGTTCGCCGTGGCGGGACTGAAGCTTTCTTT.

The V and J genes are TRBV12-5 and TRBJ2-5; 7 bases map to TRBD2. The CDR3 loop spans 14 amino acids. Germline trimming cut 5 bases from V and 5 bases from J; bases unmatched to any gene: 8. Germline V gene lookup returns CDR1 LGHNT and CDR2 FRNRAP. This chain's CDR3 is CASGAGGSYETQYF. In DNA, the CDR3 is TGTGCTAGTGGTGCGGGCGGGAGTTACGAGACCCAGTACTTC.

This clone was counted only a few times. The V call is TRBV7-9, the J call TRBJ2-2; D not resolved. The CDR3 spans 14 residues. V was clipped by 4 bases and J by 3 bases, with 9 bases between them. In germline, CDR1 is SEHNR, CDR2 FQNEAQ (reference sequence). CDR3 protein: CASSYPRDTGELFF. Written as DNA, the CDR3 is TGTGCCAGCAGCTACCCCCGGGACACCGGGGAGCTGTTTTTT.

The V and J genes are TRBV29-1 and TRBJ2-7, with 7 bases aligning to TRBD1. Germline CDR1 reads SQVTM; CDR2 reads ANQGSEA. The CDR3 runs to 14 residues. The J segment lost 6 bases and the V segment lost 7 bases, leaving 15 bases of the junction unmatched. CDR3 coding DNA: TGCAGCGCTCGAACCGGGACAGCTCCCTCCGAGCAGTACTTC. Translating gives CSARTGTAPSEQYF.

The chain recombines TRBV7-2 with TRBJ1-1; perhaps TRBD1 as D (6 bases). The CDR3 sequence is 14 residues long. V lost 11 bases and J 1 base, leaving 17 bases between the germline ends. CDR1 is SGHTA and CDR2 is FQGNSA in the germline V gene. The CDR3 nucleotides read TGTGCCGGCACCCCCCAGGGGCAGAACACTGAAGCTTTCTTT. It is translated as CAGTPQGQNTEAFF.

This clone was counted between two and nine times. The chain combines TRBV29-1 with TRBJ2-3; TRBD1 agrees at 8 bases. V lost 3 bases to trimming and J lost 14 bases; unmatched junction nucleotides: 10. Looked up from germline, CDR1 is SQVTM and CDR2 is ANQGSEA. CDR3 length: 12 residues. CDR3 in amino acids: CSVDTQGAYGYF. In DNA form, the CDR3 reads TGCAGCGTTGATACCCAGGGGGCGTATGGGTATTTT.

The rearrangement links TRBV13 to TRBJ2-7, with D possibly being TRBD1 (6 bases). Germline V CDR1 and CDR2: PRHDT, FYEKMQ (reference sequence). The germline V and J ends were trimmed by 4 bases and 0 bases, with 13 bases remaining between them. The CDR3 runs 15 residues. The DNA for the CDR3 is TGTGCCAGCAGCTACTCCCAAGGGGGCTCCTACGAGCAGTACTTC. Translated, it gives CASSYSQGGSYEQYF.